This TCR beta chain is from a study of OX40 agonist ivuxolimab in advanced cancers. Study as a whole: Ivuxolimab, an agonist antibody against OX40 (CD134), was given to patients.

CDR3 length: 15 amino acids. Trimming at V came to 5 bases and at J to 5 bases, leaving 6 bases not matched to a gene. Per germline, CDR1 MDHEN and CDR2 SYDVKM. With respect to this clone: Antigen: not known.

Collection of blood occurred at baseline, at cycle 4 day 1, and at cycle 7 day 1. Regarding the study as a whole: On average, CD8+ T cells had more expanded clones than CD4+.

Profiling relied on immunoSEQ multiplex PCR, and the TCRdb table lists in-frame clones only, not all of them. The data contain tens of thousands of clones, about 84% of them singletons. The material was CD4+ or CD8+ T cells sorted from blood, obtained in a trial of the OX40 agonist ivuxolimab. The V gene is TRBV28, the J gene TRBJ1-4, with 9 bases lining up with TRBD1. The TCR comes from an adult with an advanced solid tumor such as melanoma, head and neck, liver or kidney cancer. DNA of the CDR3: TGTGCCAGCAGTGGGCGGGGACAGGGAAATGAAAAACTGTTTTTT. Amino acids: CASSGRGQGNEKLFF.